This T cell receptor beta chain emerged from a study of T cell repertoires in cytomegalovirus infection. Study summary: CMV epitopes in the study were HLA-C-restricted (recently identified) and HLA-B-restricted (well studied). Through public TCR beta signatures, both CMV infection and matching HLA type were indicated. Study-level findings and limits: Ex vivo responses were dominated by HLA-C-restricted CMV-specific TCR beta clonotypes. Public TCR beta family frequency separated CMV-and-HLA carriers, including in an independent cohort.

The CDR3 is 17 residues long. With 6 bases clipped from V and 4 bases from J, the junction kept 17 bases outside the gene matches. Germline V gene sequence: CDR1 MNHEY, CDR2 SMNVEV (reference sequence). In TCRdb, the reads were re-called with MiXCR into one record per CDR3 protein. The sample has about 220,000 distinct CDR3 sequences, around 40% seen once. As to this clonotype: Its antigen is as yet unknown.

The genes are TRBV27 and TRBJ2-7; 8 nucleotides align to TRBD2. Material: CD8+ T cells from cultured PBMCs, obtained from culture after CMV antigen stimulation. The TCR comes from a human donor in good health (CMV status not recorded). Some clones in this sample may be carry-over from other donors' samples. The CDR3 reads CASSPGVAGTPRYEQYF. The CDR3 DNA sequence: TGTGCCAGCAGCCCCGGGGTAGCGGGGACCCCACGATACGAGCAGTACTTC.